Listed below are T cell receptor beta chains from one sample, sequenced in a study of CD8+ T cells in alopecia areata. The table came from immunoSEQ multiplex PCR; TCRdb's copy has only in-frame clones and leaves some out. Of about 4,400 clones in the sample, approximately 64% were seen once. The specimen comprised skin, sampled at week 4, from a patient treated with tofacitinib. Receptor source: a human donor with alopecia areata. The CDR3 runs from the conserved cysteine through the conserved F or W.

V gene	J gene	CDR3 protein
TRBV6-1	TRBJ2-1	CASSDQYEQFF
TRBV7-2	TRBJ2-1	CASSLVAAGNYNEQFF
TRBV30	TRBJ2-2	CAWSFRRMNTGELFF
TRBV2	TRBJ1-4	CASSEVSGELFF
TRBV27	TRBJ2-6	CASSWTGYSGANVLTF
TRBV12-2	TRBJ2-2	CASRFPDARYTGELFF
TRBV19	TRBJ2-7	CASSPAGANYEQYF
TRBV4-1	TRBJ2-2	CASRGDRGFTGELFF
TRBV7-9	TRBJ2-7	CAAGGIYEQYF
TRBV15	TRBJ2-7	CATSPRGDRARYEQYF
TRBV7-9	TRBJ2-5	CASSKRETQYF
TRBV30	TRBJ2-3	CAGATERYSSTDTQYF
TRBV6-6	TRBJ1-5	CASSYGQGSNQPQHF
TRBV7-2	TRBJ2-4	CASSPSTSGSENIQYF
TRBV21-1	TRBJ1-3	CASNNRESSGNTIYF
TRBV5-6	TRBJ2-1	CASSLTSGRVGEQFF
TRBV6-1	TRBJ2-7	CASSEHTSGTYEQYF
TRBV9	TRBJ2-3	CASGVQGGADTQYF
TRBV19	TRBJ1-3	CASSTGVSGNTIYF
TRBV4-1	TRBJ1-1	CASSQGQGAWDTEAFF
TRBV10-2	TRBJ2-6	CAIRPEGSGANVLTF
TRBV11-2	TRBJ2-7	CASSSPVTYEQYF
TRBV7-2	TRBJ2-7	CASSFLNGPNEQYF
TRBV6-1	TRBJ1-1	CASKVWQNTEAFF